The sequence of this TCR beta chain was determined in a study of blood T cell repertoires in COVID-19. Germline CDR1 reads MNHEY; CDR2 reads SMNVEV (reference sequence). The CDR3 spans 13 residues. Losses at the gene ends were 4 bases for V and 8 bases for J; bases not matched to a gene: 6. Per the authors' pipeline: From reference gene primer amplification, estimates of nucleated cell counts were derived. Here immunoSEQ multiplex PCR was the method, and the copy in TCRdb shows in-frame clones only, minus some. The V and J calls and the clone size are those of that table, but D and trimming were determined from the DNA. The sample consists of a few hundred thousand clones, 70% to 90% of them appearing once. The participants were between about 18 and 89 years old and came from roughly 25 US areas.

The J gene is TRBJ1-2, the V gene TRBV27, with 8 bases lining up with TRBD1. The receptor was isolated from a man aged 30-40 years who had recovered from COVID-19. The specimen was PBMCs or T cells enriched from blood (not recorded which). CDR3 sequence reads: CASSYGTGFGYTF. Here the CDR3 DNA reads TGTGCCAGCAGTTACGGGACAGGATTCGGCTACACCTTC.